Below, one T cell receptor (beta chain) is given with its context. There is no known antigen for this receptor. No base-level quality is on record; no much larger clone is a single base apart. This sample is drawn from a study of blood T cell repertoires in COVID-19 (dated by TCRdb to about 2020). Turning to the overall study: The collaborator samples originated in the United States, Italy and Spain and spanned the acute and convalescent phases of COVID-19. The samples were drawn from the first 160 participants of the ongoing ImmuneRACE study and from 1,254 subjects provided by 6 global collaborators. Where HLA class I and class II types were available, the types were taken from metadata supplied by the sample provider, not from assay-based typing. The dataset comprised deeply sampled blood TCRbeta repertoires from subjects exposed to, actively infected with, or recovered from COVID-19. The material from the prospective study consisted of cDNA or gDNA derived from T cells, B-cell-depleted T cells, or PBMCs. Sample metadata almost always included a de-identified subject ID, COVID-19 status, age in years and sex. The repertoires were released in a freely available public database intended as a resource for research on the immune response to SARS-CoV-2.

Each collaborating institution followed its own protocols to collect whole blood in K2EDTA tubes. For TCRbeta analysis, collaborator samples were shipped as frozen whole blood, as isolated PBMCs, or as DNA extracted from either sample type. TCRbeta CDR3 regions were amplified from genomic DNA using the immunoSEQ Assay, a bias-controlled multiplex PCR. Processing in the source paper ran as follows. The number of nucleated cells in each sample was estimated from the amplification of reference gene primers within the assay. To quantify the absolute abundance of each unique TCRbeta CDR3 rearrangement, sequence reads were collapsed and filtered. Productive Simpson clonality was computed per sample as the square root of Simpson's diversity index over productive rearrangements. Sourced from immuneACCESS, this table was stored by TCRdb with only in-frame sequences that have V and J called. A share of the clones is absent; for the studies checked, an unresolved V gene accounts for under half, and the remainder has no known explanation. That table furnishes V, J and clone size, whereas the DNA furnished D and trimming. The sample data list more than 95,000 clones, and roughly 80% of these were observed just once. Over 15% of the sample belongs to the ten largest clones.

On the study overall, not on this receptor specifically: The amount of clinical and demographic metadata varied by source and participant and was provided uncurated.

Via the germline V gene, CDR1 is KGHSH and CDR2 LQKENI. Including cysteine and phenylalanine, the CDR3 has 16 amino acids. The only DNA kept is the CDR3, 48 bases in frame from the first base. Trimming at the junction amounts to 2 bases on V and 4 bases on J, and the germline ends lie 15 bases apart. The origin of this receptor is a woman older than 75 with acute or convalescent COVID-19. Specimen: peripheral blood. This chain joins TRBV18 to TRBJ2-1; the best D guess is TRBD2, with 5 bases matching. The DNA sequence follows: TGTGCCAGCTCACCATGGTCGTCGACGGGGTACAATGAGCAGTTCTTC. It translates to CASSPWSSTGYNEQFF.